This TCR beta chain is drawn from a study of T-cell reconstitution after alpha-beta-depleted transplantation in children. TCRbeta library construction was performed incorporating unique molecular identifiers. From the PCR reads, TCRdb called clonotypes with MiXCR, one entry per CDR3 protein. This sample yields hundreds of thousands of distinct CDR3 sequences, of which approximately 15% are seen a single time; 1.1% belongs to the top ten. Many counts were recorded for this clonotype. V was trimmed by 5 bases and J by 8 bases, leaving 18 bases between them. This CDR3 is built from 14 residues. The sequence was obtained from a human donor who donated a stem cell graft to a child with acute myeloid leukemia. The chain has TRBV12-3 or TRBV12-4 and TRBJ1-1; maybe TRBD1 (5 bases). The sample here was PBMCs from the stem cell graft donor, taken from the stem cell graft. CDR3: CASSKGAGTGEAFF. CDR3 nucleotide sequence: TGTGCCAGCAGTAAAGGAGCAGGGACTGGGGAAGCTTTCTTT.